This T cell receptor beta chain was retrieved from a study of cytomegalovirus exposure and HLA in healthy donors. In the study overall: Earlier, 150 million to 200 million T cells were analyzed, and 90 million to 140 million unique TCR beta sequences were found among them.

Trimming took 4 bases from V and 5 from J, leaving 3 bases between them. There are 10 residues in the CDR3. The study ran its PCR with 60 Vbeta and 13 Jbeta primers. Profiled with immunoSEQ multiplex PCR; TCRdb holds only in-frame clones, not every one. The table includes about 170,000 clones, 82% detected once. Concerning this clone: The antigen remains unidentified.

Unrecorded immune exposure was likely among donors, who were nominally healthy when sampled. Broader study findings: On later analysis, the bulk of CMV-associated TCR beta chains appeared to be HLA-restricted.

This chain joins TRBV5-3 and TRBJ2-5; D is undetermined. TRBV5-3 has ORF status, its function being uncertain. Specimen: PBMCs. This clonotype originated in a girl aged 10-17 years in good health and CMV-seropositive. CDR3 protein: CARSRETQYF. The CDR3 DNA is TGTGCCAGAAGCCGGGAGACCCAGTACTTC.